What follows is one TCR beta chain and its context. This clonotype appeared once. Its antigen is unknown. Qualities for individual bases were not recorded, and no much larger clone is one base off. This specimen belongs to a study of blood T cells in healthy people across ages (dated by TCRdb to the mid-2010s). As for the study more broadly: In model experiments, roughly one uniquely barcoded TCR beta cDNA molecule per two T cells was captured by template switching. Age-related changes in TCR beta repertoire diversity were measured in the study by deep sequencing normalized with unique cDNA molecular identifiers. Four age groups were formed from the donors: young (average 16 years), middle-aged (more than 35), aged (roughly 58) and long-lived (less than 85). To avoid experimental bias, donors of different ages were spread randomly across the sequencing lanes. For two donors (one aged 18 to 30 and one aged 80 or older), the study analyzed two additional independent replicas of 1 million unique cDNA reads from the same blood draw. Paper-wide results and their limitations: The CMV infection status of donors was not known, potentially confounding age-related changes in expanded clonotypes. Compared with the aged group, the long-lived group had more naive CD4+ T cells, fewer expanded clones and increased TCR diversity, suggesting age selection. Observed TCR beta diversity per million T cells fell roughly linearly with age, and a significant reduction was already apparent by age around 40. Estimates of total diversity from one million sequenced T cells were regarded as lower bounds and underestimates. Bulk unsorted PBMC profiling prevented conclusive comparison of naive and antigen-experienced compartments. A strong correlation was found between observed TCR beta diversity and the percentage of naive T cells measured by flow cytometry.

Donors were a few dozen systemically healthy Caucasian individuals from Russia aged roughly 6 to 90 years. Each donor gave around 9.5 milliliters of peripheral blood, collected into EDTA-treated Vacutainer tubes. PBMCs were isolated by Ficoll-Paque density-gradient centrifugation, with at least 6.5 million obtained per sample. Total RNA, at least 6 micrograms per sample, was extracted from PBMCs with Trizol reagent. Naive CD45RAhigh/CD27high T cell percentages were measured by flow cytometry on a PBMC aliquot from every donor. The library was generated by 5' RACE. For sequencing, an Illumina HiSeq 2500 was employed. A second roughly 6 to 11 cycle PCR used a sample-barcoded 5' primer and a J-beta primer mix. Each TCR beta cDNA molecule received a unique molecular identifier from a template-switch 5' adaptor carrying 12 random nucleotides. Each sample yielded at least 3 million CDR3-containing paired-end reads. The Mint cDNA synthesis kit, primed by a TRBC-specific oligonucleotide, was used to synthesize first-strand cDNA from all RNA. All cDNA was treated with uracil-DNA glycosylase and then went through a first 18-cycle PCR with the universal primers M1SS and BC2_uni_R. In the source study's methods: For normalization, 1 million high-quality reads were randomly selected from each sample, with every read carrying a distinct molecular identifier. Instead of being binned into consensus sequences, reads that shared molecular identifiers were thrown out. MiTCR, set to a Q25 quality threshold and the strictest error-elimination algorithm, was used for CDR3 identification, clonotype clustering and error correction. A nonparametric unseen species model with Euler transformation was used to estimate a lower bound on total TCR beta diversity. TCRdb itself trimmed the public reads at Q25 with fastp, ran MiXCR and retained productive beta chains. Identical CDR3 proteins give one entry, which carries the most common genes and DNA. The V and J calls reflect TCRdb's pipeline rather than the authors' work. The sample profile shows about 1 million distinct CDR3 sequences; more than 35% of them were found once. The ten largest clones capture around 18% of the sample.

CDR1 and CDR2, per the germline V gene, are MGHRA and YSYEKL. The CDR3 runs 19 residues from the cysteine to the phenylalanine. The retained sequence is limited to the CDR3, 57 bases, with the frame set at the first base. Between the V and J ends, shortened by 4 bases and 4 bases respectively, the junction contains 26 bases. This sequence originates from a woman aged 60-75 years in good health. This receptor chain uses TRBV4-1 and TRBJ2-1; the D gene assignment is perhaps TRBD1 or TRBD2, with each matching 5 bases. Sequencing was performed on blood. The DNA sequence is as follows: TGCGCCAGCAGCCTCTGGATCGGGGCCACCCATTATTCATACAATGAGCAGTTCTTC. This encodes CASSLWIGATHYSYNEQFF.